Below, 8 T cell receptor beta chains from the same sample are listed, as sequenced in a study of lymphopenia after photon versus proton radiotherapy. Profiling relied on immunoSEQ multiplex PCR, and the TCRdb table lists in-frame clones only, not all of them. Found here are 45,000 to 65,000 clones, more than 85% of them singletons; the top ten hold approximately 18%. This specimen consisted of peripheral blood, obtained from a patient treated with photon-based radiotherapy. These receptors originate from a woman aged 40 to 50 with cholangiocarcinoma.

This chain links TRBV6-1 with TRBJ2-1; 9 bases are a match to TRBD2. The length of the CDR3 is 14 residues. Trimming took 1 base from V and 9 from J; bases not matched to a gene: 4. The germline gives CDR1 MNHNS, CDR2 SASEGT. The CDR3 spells CASSEGLAGFEQFF. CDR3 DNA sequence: TGTGCCAGCAGTGAAGGGCTAGCGGGGTTTGAGCAGTTCTTC.

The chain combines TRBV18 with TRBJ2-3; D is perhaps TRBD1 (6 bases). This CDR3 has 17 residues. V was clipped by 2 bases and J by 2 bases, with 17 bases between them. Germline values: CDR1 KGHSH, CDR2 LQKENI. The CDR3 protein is CASSPVPPTGFTDTQYF. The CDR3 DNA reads TGTGCCAGCTCACCAGTTCCCCCGACAGGATTCACAGATACGCAGTATTTT.

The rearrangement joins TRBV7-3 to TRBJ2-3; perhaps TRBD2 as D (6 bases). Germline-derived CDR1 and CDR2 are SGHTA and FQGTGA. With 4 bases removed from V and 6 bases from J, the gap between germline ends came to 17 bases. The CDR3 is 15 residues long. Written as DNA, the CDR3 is TGTGCCAGCAGCTCCCTCGGGACTCCGGGGGATACGCAGTATTTT. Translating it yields CASSSLGTPGDTQYF.

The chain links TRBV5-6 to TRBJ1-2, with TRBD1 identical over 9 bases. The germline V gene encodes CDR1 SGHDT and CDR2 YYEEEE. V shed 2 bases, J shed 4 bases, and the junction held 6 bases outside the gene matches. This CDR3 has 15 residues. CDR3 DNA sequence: TGTGCCAGCAGCTTAAGGACAGGGGTAGTCTATGGCTACACCTTC. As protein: CASSLRTGVVYGYTF.

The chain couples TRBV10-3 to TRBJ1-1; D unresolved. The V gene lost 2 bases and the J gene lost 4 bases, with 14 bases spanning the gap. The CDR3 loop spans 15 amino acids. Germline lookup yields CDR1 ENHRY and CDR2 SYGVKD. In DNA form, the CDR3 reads TGTGCCATCAGTGAGAGGGCAGGAAGGCGCACTGAAGCTTTCTTT. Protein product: CAISERAGRRTEAFF.

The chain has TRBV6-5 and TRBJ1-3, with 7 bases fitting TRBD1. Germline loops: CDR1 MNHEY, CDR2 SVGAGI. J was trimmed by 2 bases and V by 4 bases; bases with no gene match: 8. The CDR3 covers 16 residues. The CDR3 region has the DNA TGTGCCAGCAGTTCCCGACAGGGAGAGCCTGGAAACACCATATATTTT. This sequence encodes CASSSRQGEPGNTIYF.

CDR3: CASRGRLDTQYF. CDR3 nucleotides: TGTGCCAGCAGGGGCAGGTTAGATACGCAGTATTTT. The chain links TRBV5-5 to TRBJ2-3; D ambiguous. This CDR3 region has 12 residues. Deletions cut 5 bases from V and 5 bases from J, with 9 bases between. Germline values: CDR1 SGHKS, CDR2 YYEKEE (reference sequence). The variable domain in full, completed from reference TRBV5-5 and TRBJ2-3, reads DAGVTQSPTHLIKTRGQQVTLRCSPISGHKSVSWYQQVLGQGPQFIFQYYEKEERGRGNFPDRFSARQFPNYSSELNVNALLLGDSALYLCASRGRLDTQYFGPGTRLTVL.

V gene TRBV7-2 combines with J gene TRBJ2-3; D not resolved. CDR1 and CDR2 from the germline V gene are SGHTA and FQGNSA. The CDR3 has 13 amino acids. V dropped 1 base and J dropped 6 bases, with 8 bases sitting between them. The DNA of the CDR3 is TGTGCCAGCAGCTTAGAGGCCCCGGATACGCAGTATTTT. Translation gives CASSLEAPDTQYF.